The clone carrying this TCR beta chain has a count of ten or more. This sample is part of a study of T cells in Graves' hyperthyroidism and ophthalmopathy. This CDR3 contains 16 residues. With V trimmed by 1 base and J by 3 bases, 6 bases remained unmatched. Germline V lookup: CDR1 SGHAT, CDR2 FQNNGV. The CDR3 regions of TCR beta were amplified from RNA transcripts. HTBI primers were employed in a first-round RT-PCR of the TCR CDR3. TCRdb itself ran the multiplex PCR reads through MiXCR, one entry per CDR3 protein. The data show about 400,000 distinct CDR3 sequences, with roughly 14% seen just once and 7.7% held by the top ten.

Sequences were obtained from blood. The V and J genes are TRBV11-2 and TRBJ2-5; 9 positions agree with TRBD2. The receptor was derived from a woman aged 18-29 years with Graves' hyperthyroidism. CDR3 amino acids: CASSLVFQREEETQYF. The CDR3 nucleotides are TGTGCCAGCAGCTTAGTGTTCCAGCGGGAGGAAGAGACCCAGTACTTC. Complete variable domain (other parts from reference TRBV11-2 and TRBJ2-5): EAGVAQSPRYKIIEKRQSVAFWCNPISGHATLYWYQQILGQGPKLLIQFQNNGVVDDSQLPKDRFSAERLKGVDSTLKIQPAKLEDSAVYLCASSLVFQREEETQYFGPGTRLLVL.